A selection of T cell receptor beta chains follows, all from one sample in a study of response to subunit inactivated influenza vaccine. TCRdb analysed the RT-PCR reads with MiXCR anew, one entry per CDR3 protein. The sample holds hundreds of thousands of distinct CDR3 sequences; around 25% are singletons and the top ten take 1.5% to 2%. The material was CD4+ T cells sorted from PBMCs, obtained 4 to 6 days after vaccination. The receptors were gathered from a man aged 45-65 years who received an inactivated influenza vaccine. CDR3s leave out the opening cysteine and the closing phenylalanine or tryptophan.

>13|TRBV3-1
ASSQGTYSYNEQF
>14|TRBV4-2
ASTLHITGRAYEQY
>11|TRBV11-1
ASSSTGAHEQF
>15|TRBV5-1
ASSAGSGAGGANVLT
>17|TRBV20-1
SATTLPGPNLPMGYEQY
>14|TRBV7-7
ASSPLAGTGIDEQF
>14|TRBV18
ASSPPPGLATDTQY
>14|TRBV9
ASSVGTGGSNQPQH
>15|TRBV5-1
ASSLESGHSSYNEQF
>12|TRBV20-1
SAAPGTRSDEQY
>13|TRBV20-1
SAKGVDTNTGELF